Below are 2 T cell receptor beta chains sequenced from a single sample in a study of cytomegalovirus exposure and HLA in healthy donors. Amplification used 60 Vbeta primers and 13 Jbeta primers. Generated by immunoSEQ multiplex PCR, the TCRdb table keeps only in-frame clones and is missing some. The data show roughly 120,000 clones, with about 73% seen just once and around 3.9% held by the top ten. Sequencing input: PBMCs. The receptors derive from a woman aged 40 to 50 in good health and CMV-seronegative.

The J gene is TRBJ1-2, the V gene TRBV20-1; 7 nucleotides match TRBD1. The CDR3 is 11 amino acids. Germline V gives CDR1 DFQATT, CDR2 SNEGSKA (reference sequence). V dropped 6 bases and J dropped 2; count of bases not matched to a gene: 0. The DNA of the CDR3 is TGCAGTGCACAGGGGAACTATGGCTACACCTTC. Its protein product is CSAQGNYGYTF.

V is TRBV5-6 and J is TRBJ1-3; 9 bases are shared with TRBD1. There are 16 residues in the CDR3. With 1 base clipped from V and 3 bases from J, the junction kept 5 bases outside the gene matches. Germline CDR1 reads SGHDT; CDR2 reads YYEEEE. The CDR3 reads CASSLNDRGSGNTIYF. The CDR3 nucleotides read TGTGCCAGCAGCTTGAATGACAGGGGGAGTGGAAACACCATATATTTT.